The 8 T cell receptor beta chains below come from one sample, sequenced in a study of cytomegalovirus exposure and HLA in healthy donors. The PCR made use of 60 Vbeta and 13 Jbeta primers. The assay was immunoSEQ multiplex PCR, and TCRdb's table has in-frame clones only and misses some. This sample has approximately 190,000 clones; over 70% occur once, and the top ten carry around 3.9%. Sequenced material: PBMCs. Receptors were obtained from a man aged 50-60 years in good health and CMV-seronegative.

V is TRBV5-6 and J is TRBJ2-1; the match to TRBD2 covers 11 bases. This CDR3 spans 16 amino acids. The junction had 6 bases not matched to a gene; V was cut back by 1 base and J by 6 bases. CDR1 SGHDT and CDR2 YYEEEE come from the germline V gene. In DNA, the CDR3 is TGTGCCAGCAGCTTGCCGCGGCTAGCGGGGGGCAATGAGCAGTTCTTC. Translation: CASSLPRLAGGNEQFF.

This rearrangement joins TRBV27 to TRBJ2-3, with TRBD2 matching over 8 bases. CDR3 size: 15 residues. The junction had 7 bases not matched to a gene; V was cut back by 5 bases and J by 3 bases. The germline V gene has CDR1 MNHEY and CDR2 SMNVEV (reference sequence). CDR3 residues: CASSPLAGTTDTQYF. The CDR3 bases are TGTGCCAGCAGTCCGCTAGCGGGTACGACAGATACGCAGTATTTT.

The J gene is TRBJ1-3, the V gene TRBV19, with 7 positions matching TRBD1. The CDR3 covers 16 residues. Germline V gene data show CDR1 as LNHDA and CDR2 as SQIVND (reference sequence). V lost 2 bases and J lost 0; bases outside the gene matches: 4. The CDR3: CASSILRDSSGNTIYF. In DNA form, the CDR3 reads TGTGCCAGTAGTATACTCCGGGACAGCTCTGGAAACACCATATATTTT.

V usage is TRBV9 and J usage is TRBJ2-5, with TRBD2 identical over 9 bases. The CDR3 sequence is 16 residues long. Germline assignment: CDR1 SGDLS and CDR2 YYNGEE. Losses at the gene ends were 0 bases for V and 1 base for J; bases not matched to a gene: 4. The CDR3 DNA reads TGTGCCAGCAGCGTAGCGGCTAGCGGGGTCCAAGAGACCCAGTACTTC. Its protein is CASSVAASGVQETQYF.

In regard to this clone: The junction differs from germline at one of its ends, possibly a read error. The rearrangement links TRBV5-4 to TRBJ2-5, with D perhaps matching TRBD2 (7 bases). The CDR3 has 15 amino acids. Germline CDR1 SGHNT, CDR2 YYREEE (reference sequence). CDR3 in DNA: TGTGCCAGCAGCTGGCTTGGGGGGGGGCGAGAGGCCCAGTACTTC. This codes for CASSWLGGGREAQYF.

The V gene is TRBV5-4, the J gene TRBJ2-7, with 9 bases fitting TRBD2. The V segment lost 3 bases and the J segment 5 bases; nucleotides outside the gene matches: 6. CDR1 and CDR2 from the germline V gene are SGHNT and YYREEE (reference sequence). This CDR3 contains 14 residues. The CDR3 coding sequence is TGTGCCAGCAGCTCTCCCAGCGGGGGGCACGAGCAGTACTTC. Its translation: CASSSPSGGHEQYF.

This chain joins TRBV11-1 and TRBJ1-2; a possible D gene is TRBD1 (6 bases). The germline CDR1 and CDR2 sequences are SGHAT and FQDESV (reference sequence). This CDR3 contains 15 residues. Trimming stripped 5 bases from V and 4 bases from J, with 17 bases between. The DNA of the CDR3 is TGTGCCAGCAGCCCCCGGGGGGGGCGAGGCTATGGCTACACCTTC. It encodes CASSPRGGRGYGYTF.

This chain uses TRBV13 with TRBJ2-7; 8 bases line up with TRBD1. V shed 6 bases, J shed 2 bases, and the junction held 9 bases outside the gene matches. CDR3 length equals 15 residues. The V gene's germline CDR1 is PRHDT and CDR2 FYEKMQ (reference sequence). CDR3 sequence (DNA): TGTGCCAGCAGTTCGGACAGGGTAGTCACCTACGAGCAGTACTTC. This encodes CASSSDRVVTYEQYF.